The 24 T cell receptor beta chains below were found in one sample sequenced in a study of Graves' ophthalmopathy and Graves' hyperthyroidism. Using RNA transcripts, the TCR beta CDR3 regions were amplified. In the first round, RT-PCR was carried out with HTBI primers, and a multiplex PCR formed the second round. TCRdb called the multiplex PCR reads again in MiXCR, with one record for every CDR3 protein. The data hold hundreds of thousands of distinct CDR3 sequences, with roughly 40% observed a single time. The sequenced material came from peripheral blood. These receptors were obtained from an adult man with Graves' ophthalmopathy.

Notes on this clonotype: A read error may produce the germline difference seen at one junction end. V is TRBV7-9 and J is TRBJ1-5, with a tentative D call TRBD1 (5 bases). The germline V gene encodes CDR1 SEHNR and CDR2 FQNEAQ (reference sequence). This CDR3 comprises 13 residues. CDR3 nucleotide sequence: TGCGCCAGCAGCTTGGACAACCCCGGGACCCAGCATTTT. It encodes CASSLDNPGTQHF.

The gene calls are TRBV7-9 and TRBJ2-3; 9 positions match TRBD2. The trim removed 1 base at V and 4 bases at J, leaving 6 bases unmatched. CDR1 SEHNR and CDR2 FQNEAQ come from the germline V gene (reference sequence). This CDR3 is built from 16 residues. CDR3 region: CASSLGGGAPSDTQYF. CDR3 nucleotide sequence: TGTGCCAGCAGCTTAGGCGGGGGGGCCCCTTCAGATACGCAGTATTTT.

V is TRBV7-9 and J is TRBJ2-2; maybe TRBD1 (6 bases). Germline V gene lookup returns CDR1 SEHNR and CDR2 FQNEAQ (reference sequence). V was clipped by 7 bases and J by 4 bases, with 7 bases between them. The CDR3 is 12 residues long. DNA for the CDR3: TGTGCCAGCACCAGGGGCACCGGGGAGCTGTTTTTT. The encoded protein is CASTRGTGELFF.

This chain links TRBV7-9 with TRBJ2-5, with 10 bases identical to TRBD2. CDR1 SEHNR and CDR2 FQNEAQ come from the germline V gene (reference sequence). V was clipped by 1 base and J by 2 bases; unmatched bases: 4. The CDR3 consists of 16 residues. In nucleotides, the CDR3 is TGTGCCAGCAGCTTAGTTGGTAGCGGGGGGCAAGAGACCCAGTACTTC. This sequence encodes CASSLVGSGGQETQYF.

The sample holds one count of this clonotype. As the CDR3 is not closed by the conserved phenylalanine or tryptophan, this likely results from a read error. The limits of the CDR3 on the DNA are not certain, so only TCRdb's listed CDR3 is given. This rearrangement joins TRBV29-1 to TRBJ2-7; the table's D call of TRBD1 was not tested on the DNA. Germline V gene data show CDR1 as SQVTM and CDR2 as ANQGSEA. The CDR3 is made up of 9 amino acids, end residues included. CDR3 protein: CSVDEWGCL.

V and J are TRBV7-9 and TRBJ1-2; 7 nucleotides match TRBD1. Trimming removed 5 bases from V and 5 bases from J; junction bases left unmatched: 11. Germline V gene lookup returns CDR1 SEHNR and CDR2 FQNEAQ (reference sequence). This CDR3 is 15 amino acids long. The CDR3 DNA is TGTGCCAGCAGCGCCCGGGACAGTGAAGAATATGGCTACACCTTC. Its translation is CASSARDSEEYGYTF.

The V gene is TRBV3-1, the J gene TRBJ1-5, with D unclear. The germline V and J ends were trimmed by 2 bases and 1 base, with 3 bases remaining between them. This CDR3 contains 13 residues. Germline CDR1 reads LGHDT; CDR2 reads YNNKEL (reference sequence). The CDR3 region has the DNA TGTGCCAGCAGCCAACAGAGCAATCAGCCCCAGCATTTT. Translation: CASSQQSNQPQHF.

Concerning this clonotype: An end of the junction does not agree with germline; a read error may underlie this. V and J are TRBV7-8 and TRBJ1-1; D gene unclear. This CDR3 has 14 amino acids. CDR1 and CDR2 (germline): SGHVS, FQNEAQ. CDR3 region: CATSLAPGLAEAFF. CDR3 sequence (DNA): TGTGCCACCAGCTTAGCGCCGGGGTTGGCTGAAGCTTTCTTT. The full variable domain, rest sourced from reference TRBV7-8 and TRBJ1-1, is GAGVSQSPRYKVAKRGQDVALRCDPISGHVSLFWYQQALGQGPEFLTYFQNEAQLDKSGLPSDRFFAERPEGSVSTLKIQRTQQEDSAVYLCATSLAPGLAEAFFGQGTRLTVV.

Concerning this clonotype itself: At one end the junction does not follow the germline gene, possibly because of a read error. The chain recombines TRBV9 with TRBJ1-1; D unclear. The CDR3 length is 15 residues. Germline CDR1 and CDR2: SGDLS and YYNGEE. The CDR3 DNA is TGTGCCAGCAGCGAGGGCTTGACGGCAAACACTGAAGCCTTCTTT. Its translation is CASSEGLTANTEAFF.

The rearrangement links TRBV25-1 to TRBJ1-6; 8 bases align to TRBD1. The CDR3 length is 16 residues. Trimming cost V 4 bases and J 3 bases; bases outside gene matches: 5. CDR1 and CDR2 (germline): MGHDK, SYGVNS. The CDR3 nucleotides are TGTGCCAGCAGTGCGAGAGGGACAGGCTATAATTCACCCCTCCACTTT. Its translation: CASSARGTGYNSPLHF.

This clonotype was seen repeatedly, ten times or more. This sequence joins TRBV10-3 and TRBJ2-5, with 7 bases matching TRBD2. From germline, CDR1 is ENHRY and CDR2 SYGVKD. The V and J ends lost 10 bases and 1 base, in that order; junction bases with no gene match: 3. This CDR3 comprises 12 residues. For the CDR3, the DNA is TGTGCCACCCGGACTAGCCAAGAGACCCAGTACTTC. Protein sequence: CATRTSQETQYF.

CDR3: CASSYRRFTGELFF. CDR3 DNA sequence: TGTGCCAGCAGTTACCGTCGATTTACCGGGGAGCTGTTTTTT. The chain uses TRBV25-1 and TRBJ2-2; D gene unclear. The CDR3 is made up of 14 amino acids. Trimming took off 5 bases at V and 5 bases at J, with 12 bases between the two ends. From germline, CDR1 is MGHDK and CDR2 SYGVNS.

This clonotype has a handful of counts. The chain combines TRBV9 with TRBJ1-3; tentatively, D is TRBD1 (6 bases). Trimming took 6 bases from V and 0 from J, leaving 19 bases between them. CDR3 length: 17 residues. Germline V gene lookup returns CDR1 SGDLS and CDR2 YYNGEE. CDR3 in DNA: TGTGCCAGCACCCAGTCCGCGACAGGTTCCTCTGGAAACACCATATATTTT. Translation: CASTQSATGSSGNTIYF.

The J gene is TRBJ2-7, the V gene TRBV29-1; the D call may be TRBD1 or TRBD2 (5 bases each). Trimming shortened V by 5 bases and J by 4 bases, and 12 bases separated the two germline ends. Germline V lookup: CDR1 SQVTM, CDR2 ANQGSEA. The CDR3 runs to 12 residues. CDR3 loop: CSVTGRIYEQYF. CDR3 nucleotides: TGCAGCGTTACGGGACGGATATACGAGCAGTACTTC.

The CDR3 coding sequence is TGTGCCATCAGTTCGGCCAGGGCATTCCAAGAGACCCAGTACTTC. This codes for CAISSARAFQETQYF. The gene calls are TRBV10-3 and TRBJ2-5; maybe TRBD1 (5 bases). The CDR3 has 15 residues. V was trimmed by 5 bases and J by 1 base, leaving 14 bases between them. Looked up from germline, CDR1 is ENHRY and CDR2 is SYGVKD.

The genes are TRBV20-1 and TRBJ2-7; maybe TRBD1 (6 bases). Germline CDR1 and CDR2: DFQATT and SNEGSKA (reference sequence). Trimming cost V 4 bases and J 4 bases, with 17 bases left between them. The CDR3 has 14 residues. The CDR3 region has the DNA TGCAGTGCTACTGCCGGACAGATAAAATACGAGCAGTACTTC. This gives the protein CSATAGQIKYEQYF.

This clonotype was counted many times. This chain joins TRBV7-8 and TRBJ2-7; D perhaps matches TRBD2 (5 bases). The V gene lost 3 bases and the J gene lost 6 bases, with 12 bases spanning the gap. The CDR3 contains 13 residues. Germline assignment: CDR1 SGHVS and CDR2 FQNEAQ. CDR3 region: CASSFLTTTEQYF. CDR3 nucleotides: TGTGCCAGCAGCTTTTTGACTACCACCGAGCAGTACTTC.

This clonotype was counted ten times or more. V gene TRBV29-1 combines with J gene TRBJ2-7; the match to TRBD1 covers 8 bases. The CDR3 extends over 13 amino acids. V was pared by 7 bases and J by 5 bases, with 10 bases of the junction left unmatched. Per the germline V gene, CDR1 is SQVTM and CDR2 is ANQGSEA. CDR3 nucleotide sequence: TGCAGCGCACGGGGACAGGTTGTAGACGAGCAGTACTTC. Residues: CSARGQVVDEQYF.

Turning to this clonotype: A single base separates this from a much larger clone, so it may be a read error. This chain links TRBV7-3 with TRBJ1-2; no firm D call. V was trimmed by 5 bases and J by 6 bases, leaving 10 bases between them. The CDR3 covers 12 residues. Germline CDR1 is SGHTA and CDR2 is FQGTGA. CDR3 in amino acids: CASSPRLNGYTF. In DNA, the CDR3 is TGTGCCAGCAGCCCGCGGCTGAATGGCTACACCTTC.

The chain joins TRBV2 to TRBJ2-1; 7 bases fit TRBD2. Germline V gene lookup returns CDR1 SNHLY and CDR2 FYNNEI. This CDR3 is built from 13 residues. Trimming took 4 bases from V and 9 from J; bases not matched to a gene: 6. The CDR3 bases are TGTGCCAGCAGTGGGGGAGGGGCCGTTGAGCAGTTCTTC. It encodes CASSGGGAVEQFF.

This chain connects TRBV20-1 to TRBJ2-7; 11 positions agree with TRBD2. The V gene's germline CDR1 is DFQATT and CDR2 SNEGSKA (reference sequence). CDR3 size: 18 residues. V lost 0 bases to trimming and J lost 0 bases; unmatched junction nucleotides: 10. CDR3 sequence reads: CSARDPQGTSGGSYEQYF. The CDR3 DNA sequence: TGCAGTGCTAGAGACCCACAGGGGACTAGCGGAGGCTCCTACGAGCAGTACTTC.

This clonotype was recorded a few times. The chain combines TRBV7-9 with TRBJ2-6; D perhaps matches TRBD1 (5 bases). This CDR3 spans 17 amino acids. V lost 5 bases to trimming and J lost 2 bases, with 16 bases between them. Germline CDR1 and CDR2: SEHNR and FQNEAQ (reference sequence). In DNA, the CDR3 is TGTGCCAGCAGCCCATATTGGGGCACTGCTGGGGCCAACGTCCTGACTTTC. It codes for CASSPYWGTAGANVLTF.

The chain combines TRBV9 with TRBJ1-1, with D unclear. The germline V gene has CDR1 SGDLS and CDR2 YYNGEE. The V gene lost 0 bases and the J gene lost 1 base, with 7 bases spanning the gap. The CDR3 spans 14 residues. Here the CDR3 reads CASSVDGRNTEAFF. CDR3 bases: TGTGCCAGCAGCGTAGATGGGAGGAACACTGAAGCTTTCTTT.

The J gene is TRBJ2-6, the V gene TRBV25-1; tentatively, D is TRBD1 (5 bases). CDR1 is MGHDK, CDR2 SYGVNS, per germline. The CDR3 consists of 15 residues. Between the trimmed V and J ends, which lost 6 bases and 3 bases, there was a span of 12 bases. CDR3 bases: TGTGCCAGCAGAAGGGGAAACTATGGGGCCAACGTCCTGACTTTC. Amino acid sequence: CASRRGNYGANVLTF.